This T cell receptor beta chain was documented in a study of blood T cells in healthy people across ages. Study results and limitations: In older individuals, TCR beta diversity per million T cells was lower, falling roughly linearly with age.

This clonotype occurred a few times. Its antigen is not identified. Together with a sample-barcoded 5' primer, a J-beta primer mix was included in a second PCR lasting roughly 6 to 12 cycles. TCRdb re-analysed the 5' RACE reads in MiXCR, keeping a single row per CDR3 protein. This table has about 1.1 million distinct CDR3 sequences, 30% to 40% appearing once. The CDR3 is 14 residues long. The V gene lost 4 bases and the J gene lost 7 bases, with 16 bases spanning the gap. Germline assignment: CDR1 MNHNY and CDR2 SVGAGI (reference sequence). The chain carries TRBV6-6 and TRBJ1-1; tentatively, D is TRBD1 (6 bases). The sequence was collected from a man between 18 and 29 years old in good health. Sequencing used blood. The CDR3 here is CASSSSGQLDEAFF. The CDR3, as DNA: TGTGCCAGCAGTTCCAGTGGACAGCTAGATGAAGCTTTCTTT.